The TCR beta chain under discussion was sequenced for a study of cytomegalovirus exposure and HLA in healthy donors (dated by TCRdb to the late 2010s). Background for the entire study: An earlier analysis of several hundred of the donors reported approximately 300 Gb of sequence data and 117 million unique TCR beta sequences from some 180 million T cells. Roughly 310 gigabases of sequencing data and 70 million to 85 million unique TCR sequences were included in an early release covering roughly 600 HLA-typed donors. The genetic ancestry cluster associated with self-reported Caucasian donors included 81% of the 350 to 500 genotyped donors. The study was designed to test whether signatures of past pathogen exposure could be identified by cataloging public T cell receptors. The study profiled the T cell repertoires of 550 to 700 subjects by immunosequencing and related them to cytomegalovirus serostatus. In addition to the first cohort of roughly 670 subjects, a separate validation cohort of about 120 different subjects was used. To predict cytomegalovirus infection status, the study brought together high-throughput TCR immunosequencing, statistical association of individual TCRs with disease status, and machine learning. In a later analysis, previously published TCR beta repertoires from fewer than 750 donors were re-analyzed and high-resolution HLA genotyping was added so that TCR occurrence patterns could be studied. Rather than using new phenotypic data, the later analysis identified candidate immune exposures from TCR beta sequences and from how often those sequences occurred across donors. An earlier analysis of some 500 of the donors used high-throughput TCR beta sequencing to judge whether each TCR beta V gene segment behaved as functional or pseudogenic. Donor age, sex, ethnicity and CMV serostatus were collected together with the repertoire data. A later genetic analysis took genome-wide SNP genotypes for about three fifths of the 666 donors and used that subset as a discovery cohort. Every repertoire in the discovery cohort had been generated on one and the same sequencing platform. HLA typing covered class I and class II loci at four-digit resolution. The number of donors typed differed by locus, with roughly 620-640 for A, B, C, DRB1 and DQB1, around 520 for DQA1, 606 for DPA1, and approximately 470 for DPB1. About five DR-DQ haplotypes were treated as single units for association and clustering because of strong linkage in the cohort. Across 398 genotyped donors of the cohort, an average of roughly 200,000 unique TCR beta nucleotide sequences per donor were sequenced, and 15% to 20% of those sequences were non-productive. The full study reports these points: In vitro tests confirmed that three of the cytomegalovirus-associated TCR beta chains recognize cytomegalovirus antigens. When HLA alleles, especially DR and DQ, strongly co-occurred, TCR associations were difficult to assign to individual alleles. The study gave a list of some 150 TCR beta chains associated with cytomegalovirus. A later analysis reported that several top co-occurrence clusters appeared linked to parvovirus B19, influenza, CMV and Epstein-Barr virus. Presence/absence analyses assumed roughly uniform sequencing depth across donors, an assumption that may not hold. Linkage disequilibrium might explain the correlated functional status among segregating V segments, but an unknown experimental factor could not be excluded. Specific HLA alleles were associated with around 18,000 TCR beta sequences at a false discovery rate of 0.05 in a later analysis. Immune exposure information for the cohort was limited to CMV serostatus. In this cohort, only TCR beta chains were sequenced, and detectable features were limited by the absence of alpha or paired-chain data. A further reported finding was that TCR beta sequences accurately predicted the HLA-A and HLA-B alleles for most subjects in the first cohort. Compared with equally common non-associated chains, HLA-associated TCR beta chains in a later analysis were more clonally expanded and had lower generation probabilities. In an earlier analysis of some 500 of the donors, most TCR beta V segments were observed in productive rearrangements about 87% or about 30% of the time, broadly matching IMGT annotations. Most CMV-associated TCR beta chains appeared to be HLA-restricted in a later analysis, and the HLA associations seemed to be driven largely by CMV exposure. The sequencing pipeline was judged likely to have produced a cluster of highly shared sequence variants as a technical artifact. In a later genetic analysis, a missense DCLRE1C variant was associated with V-gene and J-gene trimming of TCR beta chains, and the association was replicated in an independent cohort. In a later genetic analysis, fewer N-insertions in productive TCRs were reported among donors in an Asian-associated ancestry cluster than the 666-donor mean. The authors suggested that the approach could potentially be generalized to other disease states and immunological phenotypes. Because counts were too low, more than 15 rarely observed V segments, including chromosome 9 orphons, were left out of the earlier analysis of some 640 of the donors. In a later analysis, TCR association rates were found to vary across HLA loci, with the most associated TCRs seen for DRB1 alleles and the fewest for HLA-C alleles. Because the 87-base-pair reads could not distinguish some IMGT-functional V segments, including TRBV6-2 and TRBV6-3, those segments were excluded. HLA typing was unavailable for some donors at each locus, so association tests used only the typed subset. While some public TCRs were present in many individuals, most TCR sequences turned up only very rarely across donors. The classifier was reported to diagnose cytomegalovirus status with high specificity and sensitivity in both the original cohort and the validation cohort.

Library construction relied on the immunoSEQ multiplex PCR assay. The multiplex PCR relied on a mix of 60 forward primers for TCR Vbeta segments and 13 reverse primers for TCR Jbeta segments. The CDR3 region of rearranged TCR beta genes was amplified from genomic DNA by a multiplex PCR assay. The amplified TCR beta libraries were sequenced on the Illumina HiSeq System as 87-base-pair reads. Concerning the study's data processing: Across the 700 or so repertoires, a later analysis counted some 81 million unique TCR beta chains, around 11 million of which were shared by at least two donors. To remove PCR and sequencing errors, raw reads were error-corrected and collapsed into unique sequences using a nearest-neighbor algorithm that merged closely related sequences. Alignment of CDR3 sequences to IMGT reference sequences was used to assign V, D and J gene segments. For a sequence to be retained, at least a six-nucleotide match to both a V gene segment and a J gene segment was required. Rearrangements were called productive when the CDR3 lacked stop codons and stayed in frame with V and J; all others were non-productive. CDR3 was defined according to IMGT convention as the region running from the second conserved V-encoded cysteine to the conserved J-encoded phenylalanine. Sequences without an unambiguous match to a single V gene segment were excluded from the earlier analysis of a few hundred of the donors. An earlier analysis of a few hundred of the donors called V segments functional above 56.7% productive rearrangements and segregating when the between-donor standard deviation exceeded 5%. A statistical classification framework was developed to diagnose cytomegalovirus status using the catalog of TCR beta chain sequences. A later analysis assigned V and J genes by comparing TCR nucleotide sequences with IMGT/GENE-DB human TR gene sequences. The TCRdist pipeline was used in a later analysis to assign CDR3 sequences and most-parsimonious VDJ recombination scenarios. In a later analysis, every TCR beta chain was defined by the combination of its CDR3 amino acid sequence and its V-gene family, and reads without a unique V-gene family were dropped. As a way to deal with suspected cross-contamination and a sequencing artifact, a later analysis dropped 450 to 600 nucleotide sequences that were highly shared and had low generation probability. In a later analysis, a clonal expansion index for each public chain was calculated from normalized within-repertoire ranks of inferred template counts. In a later analysis, generation probabilities were computed using a VDJ recombination model fitted to out-of-frame rearrangements, and the results were checked against IGoR. Hypergeometric tests were used in a later analysis to score TCR-TCR, TCR-HLA and TCR-CMV co-occurrence, with a repertoire-size bias correction applied to the TCR pairs. In a later analysis, false discovery rates were estimated by permuting HLA or CMV assignments 20 times. In a later analysis, co-occurring TCRs were grouped with DBSCAN, and TCRdist sequence similarity was added when clustering was performed within HLA-allele-positive subsets. Repertoires with fewer than 30,000 or more than 120,000 public chains, plus five repertoires with anomalous nucleotide sharing, were excluded from co-occurrence clustering. The table comes from immuneACCESS by way of TCRdb, which keeps in-frame sequences with V and J called. Part of the clones is missing from these tables; in studies checked, under half for an unresolved V gene and the rest for unknown reasons. D and trimming were read from the DNA, whereas the V and J calls and clone size are those reported in that table. Across this sample there are about 170,000 clones, with around 79% seen only once. The ten biggest clones cover about 1% of the sample.

From the cysteine through the phenylalanine, the CDR3 covers 14 amino acids. Only the CDR3 part of the read is kept: 42 bases, read in frame from the first base. CDR1 and CDR2, per the germline V gene, are LGHNA and YSLEER. V is pared back by 4 bases and J by 1 base, with 10 bases lying between the germline termini. A remark on this clone: There is no known antigen for this receptor. Base-call qualities are not available, and no considerably larger clone is one nucleotide away.

The cohort comprised fewer than 700 healthy bone marrow donors. Cohort members were all nominally healthy when sampled, although unrecorded immune exposures were likely present. The donor was CMV seropositive and belonged to the group of 250 to 300 seropositive cohort members. A peripheral blood sample was collected from each donor, and TCR beta sequencing was performed on peripheral blood mononuclear cells. Genomic DNA extraction from the blood cell samples was performed with the Qiagen DNeasy Blood Extraction Kit. The rearranged segments are TRBV4-3 and TRBJ1-1; the D gene identity is not certain. The sequenced sample was PBMCs. This clonotype was obtained from a woman aged 50 to 65 in good health and CMV-seropositive. The CDR3 protein sequence reads: CASSLETGNTEAFF. The DNA sequence is TGCGCCAGCAGCCTCGAGACGGGGAACACTGAAGCTTTCTTT.